The 27 T cell receptor beta chains below all came from one sample that was sequenced in a study of T cells in localized non-small cell lung cancer (TCRdb year 2020). Library generation was performed with the immunoSEQ multiplex PCR assay. TCRdb retrieved this table from immuneACCESS and kept in-frame rearrangements only. Not all clones are present; in checked studies, unresolved V genes account for under half, and no reason is known for the remainder. The sample contains under 3,500 clones, about 24% of them found a single time. Around 12% of the sample lies in the top ten. The sequences come from lung tumor tissue, collected before any cancer treatment. These receptor sequences come from a male donor older than 55 with stage II lung adenocarcinoma.

This clone was seen a handful of times. The V call is TRBV6-8, the J call TRBJ1-3, with D unresolved. From germline, CDR1 is MNHGY and CDR2 SAAAGT. V lost 5 bases, J lost 0 bases, and 8 bases lay in between. CDR3 length: 14 amino acids. The chain's CDR3 is CASSRLSSGNTIYF. CDR3 nucleotide sequence: TGTGCCAGCAGTCGACTTAGCTCTGGAAACACCATATATTTT.

The J gene is TRBJ1-1, the V gene TRBV6-8; 9 bases are a match to TRBD1. V dropped 6 bases and J dropped 5; count of bases not matched to a gene: 4. In germline, CDR1 is MNHGY, CDR2 SAAAGT. The CDR3 has 13 amino acids. This CDR3 is CASRNRGRTEAFF. In DNA form, the CDR3 reads TGTGCCAGCAGGAACAGGGGGCGAACTGAAGCTTTCTTT.

This clone appeared a few times. This chain uses TRBV11-3 with TRBJ2-1; D is uncertain. The germline V gene has CDR1 SGHNT and CDR2 YENEEA. V lost 4 bases and J lost 1, with 14 bases in between. This CDR3 has 16 amino acids. The CDR3 nucleotides read TGTGCCAGCAGCTCGTCCATAGTAGTTTCCTACAATGAGCAGTTCTTC. It translates to CASSSSIVVSYNEQFF.

V and J are TRBV12-2 and TRBJ2-1; TRBD1, the table's D call, was not compared with the DNA. TRBV12-2 is an annotated pseudogene. The CDR3 sequence is 14 residues long. The CDR3 reads CLLRARGSDNEQFF. The CDR3 nucleotides are TGTCTTCTCCGGGCCAGGGGCTCCGACAATGAGCAGTTCTTC.

The rearrangement joins TRBV25-1 to TRBJ1-1; D is undetermined. Looked up from germline, CDR1 is MGHDK and CDR2 is SYGVNS. The CDR3 has 13 residues. V gave up 0 bases and J gave up 1 base, with 3 bases separating them. CDR3 coding DNA: TGTGCCAGCAGTGAATACTCGAACACTGAAGCTTTCTTT. It is translated as CASSEYSNTEAFF. The variable domain in full, with the rest retrieved from reference TRBV25-1 and TRBJ1-1, is EADIYQTPRYLVIGTGKKITLECSQTMGHDKMYWYQQDPGMELHLIHYSYGVNSTEKGDLSSESTVSRIRTEHFPLTLESARPSHTSQYLCASSEYSNTEAFFGQGTRLTVV.

This rearrangement joins TRBV25-1 to TRBJ1-4, with D tentatively TRBD1 (5 bases). CDR3 length: 15 residues. The germline CDR1 and CDR2 sequences are MGHDK and SYGVNS. Deletions cut 0 bases from V and 11 bases from J, with 16 bases between. CDR3 protein: CASSEYWGGVGKLFF. The CDR3 DNA reads as TGTGCCAGCAGTGAATATTGGGGGGGAGTCGGCAAACTGTTTTTT.

This clone was seen more than once but under ten times. The genes are TRBV11-3 and TRBJ2-5; D is unresolved. The germline gives CDR1 SGHNT, CDR2 YENEEA. V lost 2 bases and J lost 0, with 10 bases in between. This CDR3 has 15 residues. The CDR3 loop reads CASSLLYGYQETQYF. The CDR3 bases are TGTGCCAGCAGCTTATTGTACGGGTACCAAGAGACCCAGTACTTC.

In its sample, this clone is medium-sized. This CDR3 reads CASNVGSTGELFF. DNA for the CDR3: TGTGCCAGCAATGTAGGGAGCACCGGGGAGCTGTTTTTT. This chain connects TRBV9 to TRBJ2-2; D might be TRBD2 (5 bases). Trimming took 6 bases from V and 4 from J, leaving 10 bases between them. CDR3 length: 13 amino acids. Germline CDR1 reads SGDLS; CDR2 reads YYNGEE.

The rearrangement links TRBV6-8 to TRBJ1-5; TRBD1 matches at 10 bases. Germline CDR1 is MNHGY and CDR2 is SAAAGT. The CDR3 covers 17 residues. V lost 5 bases, J lost 0 bases, and 7 bases stayed unmatched. This CDR3 reads CASSPDRGWNSNQPQHF. The CDR3 nucleotides read TGTGCCAGCAGTCCGGACAGGGGGTGGAATAGCAATCAGCCCCAGCATTTT.

This clone showed up just a few times. The chain links TRBV12-5 to TRBJ1-5, with D perhaps TRBD1 (6 bases). Looked up from germline, CDR1 is LGHNT and CDR2 is FRNRAP. V lost 6 bases and J 12 bases, leaving 12 bases between the germline ends. This CDR3 comprises 11 residues. The CDR3 loop reads CASGDDRYQHF. The CDR3 nucleotides read TGTGCTAGTGGAGACGACAGGTACCAGCATTTT.

This clone has just a few counts. This chain connects TRBV11-3 to TRBJ2-5; 8 positions match TRBD2. V shed 5 bases and J 0 bases; nucleotides not matched to a gene: 5. The CDR3 runs to 15 residues. Germline V gene lookup returns CDR1 SGHNT and CDR2 YENEEA. CDR3 sequence: CASSRYSGDQETQYF. The CDR3 coding sequence is TGTGCCAGCAGCCGATATAGCGGGGACCAAGAGACCCAGTACTTC. Full variable domain (missing parts from reference TRBV11-3 and TRBJ2-5): EAGVVQSPRYKIIEKKQPVAFWCNPISGHNTLYWYLQNLGQGPELLIRYENEEAVDDSQLPKDRFSAERLKGVDSTLKIQPAELGDSAVYLCASSRYSGDQETQYFGPGTRLLVL.

This clone turned up a few times. The V and J genes are TRBV12-2 and TRBJ1-6. TRBV12-2 is annotated as a pseudogene. This CDR3 is built from 16 residues. The CDR3 reads CALPPPLGARNSPLHF. The DNA for the CDR3 is TGTGCCTTACCCCCCCCCTTGGGAGCACGTAATTCACCCCTCCACTTT.

This clone was seen more than once but under ten times. The rearrangement joins TRBV9 to TRBJ1-5; tentative D call: TRBD1 (5 bases). Trimming stripped 4 bases from V and 4 bases from J, with 15 bases between. CDR3 length: 15 residues. The V gene's germline CDR1 is SGDLS and CDR2 YYNGEE. CDR3 nucleotide sequence: TGTGCCAGCAGCCGGCGCCCCGGGGGGAATCAGCCCCAGCATTTT. This gives the protein CASSRRPGGNQPQHF.

This chain links TRBV29-1 with TRBJ2-1, with TRBD1 as a possible D gene (6 bases). Trimming cost V 1 base and J 3 bases, with 7 bases left between them. The CDR3 length is 13 residues. Germline V gene sequence: CDR1 SQVTM, CDR2 ANQGSEA. The CDR3 is CSVEGTDYNEQFF. The CDR3 DNA follows: TGCAGCGTTGAAGGGACAGACTACAATGAGCAGTTCTTC.

The rearrangement uses TRBV14 and TRBJ2-7, with D unclear. V was trimmed by 0 bases and J by 0 bases, leaving 9 bases between them. In germline, CDR1 is SGHDN, CDR2 FVKESK. This CDR3 has 15 amino acids. The CDR3 DNA follows: TGTGCCAGCAGCCAAGATCTAGTTCTCTCCTACGAGCAGTACTTC. It is translated as CASSQDLVLSYEQYF.

This rearrangement joins TRBV18 to TRBJ2-1, with 9 bases that match TRBD1. The CDR3 length is 14 residues. In germline, CDR1 is KGHSH, CDR2 LQKENI. The V segment lost 8 bases and the J segment 7 bases; nucleotides outside the gene matches: 9. The CDR3 DNA follows: TGTGCCAGCCCTACAGGGGGCGCATTGAATGAGCAGTTCTTC. Its protein product is CASPTGGALNEQFF.

The CDR3 nucleotides are TGCGCCAGCAGCTTGGCCGAGTGGGCGGGCGGCTATGGCTACACCTTC. Encoded protein: CASSLAEWAGGYGYTF. V usage is TRBV5-1 and J usage is TRBJ1-2; D not resolved. Germline V gives CDR1 SGHRS, CDR2 YFSETQ. V dropped 0 bases and J dropped 4 bases, with 16 bases sitting between them. The CDR3 totals 16 residues.

This clone has a handful of counts. The chain carries TRBV6-8 and TRBJ2-2; the D is unclear. Germline CDR1 reads MNHGY; CDR2 reads SAAAGT. Deletions cut 0 bases from V and 6 bases from J, with 5 bases between. The CDR3 contains 13 residues. The CDR3 sequence: CASSYSGSGELFF. The DNA of the CDR3 is TGTGCCAGCAGTTACTCTGGGTCCGGGGAGCTGTTTTTT.

This clone is medium-sized. This chain uses TRBV6-8 with TRBJ1-6, with TRBD1 identical over 9 bases. The germline gives CDR1 MNHGY, CDR2 SAAAGT. The CDR3 loop spans 15 amino acids. J gave up 10 bases and V 5 bases, and 9 bases lay outside the gene matches. The CDR3 DNA is TGTGCCAGCAGTCGGACCGGGACAGGGATATCACCCCTCCACTTT. Its protein product is CASSRTGTGISPLHF.

V and J are TRBV6-8 and TRBJ2-7, with 8 bases identical to TRBD2. V shed 5 bases, J shed 0 bases, and the junction held 9 bases outside the gene matches. Germline V gene data show CDR1 as MNHGY and CDR2 as SAAAGT. The CDR3 extends over 16 amino acids. The CDR3 DNA follows: TGTGCCAGCAGTGACTTGCTAGCGGGCCCCTCCTACGAGCAGTACTTC. Translated, it gives CASSDLLAGPSYEQYF.

This clone was seen a handful of times. The chain has TRBV11-3 and TRBJ2-1; 8 nucleotides match TRBD2. After removal of 3 bases from V and 5 bases from J, the junction contained 3 bases not matched to a gene. This CDR3 is 14 amino acids long. Looked up from germline, CDR1 is SGHNT and CDR2 is YENEEA. DNA for the CDR3: TGTGCCAGCAGCTTGGGGGGACTAGACAATGAGCAGTTCTTC. Its translation: CASSLGGLDNEQFF.

This chain joins TRBV19 and TRBJ1-1, with D hard to call. Germline V gene lookup returns CDR1 LNHDA and CDR2 SQIVND (reference sequence). Trimming left V 5 bases short and J 3 bases short, with 13 bases between. The CDR3 runs to 14 residues. CDR3 coding DNA: TGTGCCAGTAGTGAAAGGGTCCCCTACACTGAAGCTTTCTTT. Translating gives CASSERVPYTEAFF.

The sample holds a few counts of this clone. The chain joins TRBV9 to TRBJ2-2; tentatively, D is TRBD1 (5 bases). Trimming took 2 bases from V and 1 from J, leaving 12 bases between them. The CDR3 consists of 16 residues. Germline-derived CDR1 and CDR2 are SGDLS and YYNGEE. This CDR3 reads CASSVHPGMNTGELFF. The CDR3 nucleotides are TGTGCCAGCAGCGTTCACCCAGGGATGAACACCGGGGAGCTGTTTTTT.

This clone was detected a few times. The V and J genes are TRBV11-3 and TRBJ2-1; the match to TRBD2 covers 14 bases. CDR3 length equals 15 residues. Trimming took 0 bases from V and 9 from J; bases not matched to a gene: 1. Germline-derived CDR1 and CDR2 are SGHNT and YENEEA. The CDR3 bases are TGTGCCAGCAGCTTAGAGGGACTAGCGGGGGTTGAGCAGTTCTTC. Translated, it gives CASSLEGLAGVEQFF. The full variable domain, completed using reference TRBV11-3 and TRBJ2-1, is EAGVVQSPRYKIIEKKQPVAFWCNPISGHNTLYWYLQNLGQGPELLIRYENEEAVDDSQLPKDRFSAERLKGVDSTLKIQPAELGDSAVYLCASSLEGLAGVEQFFGPGTRLTVL.

The rearrangement links TRBV9 to TRBJ1-5; D unclear. The CDR3 consists of 15 residues. Germline loops: CDR1 SGDLS, CDR2 YYNGEE. Between the trimmed V and J ends, which lost 5 bases and 7 bases, there was a span of 19 bases. CDR3 bases: TGTGCCAGCAGTTCCACGGGGTGGGAAGGCCAGCCCCAGCATTTT. It is translated as CASSSTGWEGQPQHF.

V usage is TRBV5-1 and J usage is TRBJ1-3; D ambiguous. The CDR3 loop spans 15 amino acids. V lost 4 bases, J lost 0 bases, and 11 bases lay in between. Germline CDR1 and CDR2: SGHRS and YFSETQ. The CDR3 loop is CASSQAFSSGNTIYF. CDR3 nucleotides: TGCGCCAGCAGCCAGGCCTTCTCCTCTGGAAACACCATATATTTT.

This clone has more than one count but fewer than ten. The rearrangement links TRBV11-3 to TRBJ2-7, with D uncertain. V was cut by 2 bases and J by 4 bases, with 18 bases left in between. The CDR3 runs to 16 residues. Germline CDR1 reads SGHNT; CDR2 reads YENEEA. CDR3 DNA sequence: TGTGCCAGCAGCTTAAGGTCGTCAACATCTGGTTACGAGCAGTACTTC. Amino acids: CASSLRSSTSGYEQYF.